The 17 T cell receptor beta chains below all came from one sample that was sequenced in a study of T cell repertoires in cytomegalovirus infection (dated by TCRdb to between 2018 and 2021). Data came from an Illumina HiSeq 1500. TCRdb trimmed public reads at Q25 via fastp, called clones via MiXCR and kept in-frame beta chains. Each entry is one CDR3 protein sequence, shown with its most common DNA and genes. Present in this sample are about 770,000 distinct CDR3 sequences, approximately 32% of which were seen just once. The biggest ten clones account for around 13% of the sample. No antigen has been assigned to these receptors. Per the publication, the treatment or condition label means: in vitro stimulation with specific CMV peptide epitopes to enrich CMV-specific T cells. This sample comprised cultured CD8+ T cells from PBMCs, obtained from culture after CMV antigen stimulation. These receptors were obtained from a human donor in good health (CMV status not recorded). Some clones in this sample may be carry-over from other donors' samples.

This rearrangement joins TRBV7-4 to TRBJ1-4; D gene unclear. Looked up from germline, CDR1 is SGHVT and CDR2 is SQSDAQ. This CDR3 contains 13 residues. The germline V and J ends were trimmed by 11 bases and 0 bases, with 10 bases remaining between them. In nucleotides, the CDR3 is TGTGCCGGACGAGAGGCAACTAATGAAAAACTGTTTTTT. Its protein product is CAGREATNEKLFF.

This clonotype was observed a few times. The chain is built from TRBV5-6 and TRBJ2-1; 10 bases match TRBD1. V was clipped by 2 bases and J by 5 bases; unmatched bases: 13. Germline values: CDR1 SGHDT, CDR2 YYEEEE. The CDR3 loop spans 18 amino acids. CDR3 DNA: TGTGCCAGCAGCTTCTTATACCAGACAGGGGGCGATGACAATGAGCAGTTCTTC. Amino acid sequence: CASSFLYQTGGDDNEQFF.

The V and J genes are TRBV28 and TRBJ1-1; D call uncertain. CDR3 size: 13 residues. In germline, CDR1 is MDHEN, CDR2 SYDVKM. V was trimmed by 2 bases and J by 5 bases, leaving 9 bases between them. CDR3 nucleotide sequence: TGTGCCAGCAGTTTAGTACGGAAAACTGAAGCTTTCTTT. Protein: CASSLVRKTEAFF.

This chain joins TRBV20-1 and TRBJ1-5; D perhaps matches TRBD1 (5 bases). Germline V gene data show CDR1 as DFQATT and CDR2 as SNEGSKA (reference sequence). There are 12 residues in the CDR3. Deletions cut 5 bases from V and 7 bases from J, with 12 bases between. The CDR3 region has the DNA TGCAGTGCTCCAGAGGGGTCCCAGCCCCAGCATTTT. This encodes CSAPEGSQPQHF.

The CDR3, as DNA: TGTGCCAGCAGTCCCGTTCCCGTGGTGGATGATGGCTACAATGAGCAGTTCTTC. Protein: CASSPVPVVDDGYNEQFF. V gene TRBV6-2 or TRBV6-3 combines with J gene TRBJ2-1; D remains unclear. V lost 5 bases and J lost 3, with 23 bases in between. CDR1 and CDR2 from the germline V gene are MNHEY and SVGEGT. The CDR3 contains 18 residues.

This clonotype was detected only a few times. The rearrangement links TRBV12-3 or TRBV12-4 to TRBJ2-7; 7 bases align to TRBD1. This CDR3 spans 13 amino acids. Trimming cost V 4 bases and J 7 bases; bases outside gene matches: 7. CDR3 coding DNA: TGTGCCAGCAGTTCAACAGGGGCGTGGGAGCAGTACTTC. It yields the protein CASSSTGAWEQYF.

The CDR3 nucleotides are TGTGCCAGTAGTATACAGAACACTGAAGCTTTCTTT. This gives the protein CASSIQNTEAFF. The chain couples TRBV19 to TRBJ1-1; D not certain. This CDR3 contains 12 residues. The germline V gene encodes CDR1 LNHDA and CDR2 SQIVND (reference sequence). With 2 bases removed from V and 1 base from J, the gap between germline ends came to 2 bases.

This clonotype was detected only a few times. The V and J genes are TRBV19 and TRBJ2-1; D is unresolved. The length of the CDR3 is 12 residues. V lost 3 bases and J lost 5, with 5 bases in between. Per germline, CDR1 LNHDA and CDR2 SQIVND (reference sequence). CDR3 sequence reads: CASSILNNEQFF. The CDR3 nucleotides are TGTGCCAGTAGTATTCTGAACAATGAGCAGTTCTTC.

This clonotype was detected many times. The J gene is TRBJ1-1, the V gene TRBV7-9; 10 bases fit TRBD1. This CDR3 comprises 17 residues. Losses at the gene ends were 6 bases for V and 6 bases for J; bases not matched to a gene: 16. The V gene's germline CDR1 is SEHNR and CDR2 FQNEAQ (reference sequence). The CDR3 bases are TGTGCCAGCAGTAACACCGGGACAGGGGCTCAAAACCCTGAAGCTTTCTTT. Protein product: CASSNTGTGAQNPEAFF.

This clonotype was observed at least ten times. The gene calls are TRBV5-4 and TRBJ1-4; D gene uncertain. The CDR3 sequence is 11 residues long. Germline V gives CDR1 SGHNT, CDR2 YYREEE (reference sequence). V was shortened by 0 bases and J by 12 bases, with 6 bases between the two germline ends. The CDR3 region is CASSLGGQLFF. CDR3 nucleotides: TGTGCCAGCAGCTTGGGGGGTCAACTGTTTTTT.

V is TRBV6-1 and J is TRBJ2-2; D gene unclear. CDR1 MNHNS and CDR2 SASEGT come from the germline V gene. The CDR3 loop spans 16 amino acids. The V end was cut by 0 bases, the J end by 1 base, with 9 bases between. The DNA for the CDR3 is TGTGCCAGCAGTGAAGCGAGGACGGGGAACACCGGGGAGCTGTTTTTT. It specifies CASSEARTGNTGELFF.

The table lists this clonotype with many counts. The chain carries TRBV10-3 and TRBJ1-1; D uncertain. CDR3 length: 12 amino acids. Trimming stripped 4 bases from V and 6 bases from J, with 9 bases between. CDR1 and CDR2 from the germline V gene are ENHRY and SYGVKD. This CDR3 is CAISASTAEAFF. The CDR3 bases are TGTGCCATCAGTGCTAGCACCGCTGAAGCTTTCTTT.

The chain uses TRBV2 and TRBJ2-3; D ambiguous. V was shortened by 5 bases and J by 1 base, with 28 bases between the two germline ends. CDR1 is SNHLY and CDR2 is FYNNEI in the germline V gene. The CDR3 sequence is 20 residues long. The CDR3 DNA is TGTGCCAGCAGTTCCCCCGGTGGCGAACTACTTTCCCGACGCACAGATACGCAGTATTTT. Translated, it gives CASSSPGGELLSRRTDTQYF.

The chain links TRBV27 to TRBJ2-3; no firm D call. The CDR3 has 12 residues. V lost 5 bases and J lost 9, with 12 bases in between. From germline, CDR1 is MNHEY and CDR2 SMNVEV (reference sequence). In nucleotides, the CDR3 is TGTGCCAGCAGTAAGGCCGCCGAAACGCAGTATTTT. Translating it yields CASSKAAETQYF.

The genes are TRBV5-6 and TRBJ1-5; D remains unclear. The V gene lost 0 bases and the J gene lost 3 bases, with 13 bases spanning the gap. Germline CDR1 SGHDT, CDR2 YYEEEE. The CDR3 has 16 amino acids. The CDR3 loop is CASSLGGSNPNQPQHF. DNA of the CDR3: TGTGCCAGCAGCTTGGGAGGGTCAAACCCCAATCAGCCCCAGCATTTT.

The sample holds a few counts of this clonotype. This chain links TRBV15 with TRBJ2-3; 8 nucleotides line up with TRBD2. J gave up 1 base and V 3 bases, and 9 bases lay outside the gene matches. This CDR3 has 17 residues. CDR1 and CDR2 (germline): LNHNV, YYDKDF (reference sequence). The CDR3 sequence: CATSSGSGGPRTDTQYF. In DNA, the CDR3 is TGTGCCACCAGCAGTGGAAGCGGGGGCCCGCGCACAGATACGCAGTATTTT. Full variable domain (outside the CDR3, taken from reference TRBV15 and TRBJ2-3): DAMVIQNPRYQVTQFGKPVTLSCSQTLNHNVMYWYQQKSSQAPKLLFHYYDKDFNNEADTPDNFQSRRPNTSFCFLDIRSPGLGDTAMYLCATSSGSGGPRTDTQYFGPGTRLTVL.

Concerning this clonotype: At one boundary the junction diverges from the germline segment, which might be a read error. V is TRBV7-6 and J is TRBJ2-7, with D maybe TRBD2 (6 bases). Germline lookup yields CDR1 SGHVS and CDR2 FNYEAQ. The CDR3 is 14 residues long. CDR3 protein: CASSLAPGDSEQYF. CDR3 sequence (DNA): TGTGCTAGCAGCCTGGCGCCGGGGGACTCCGAGCAGTACTTC.